This T cell receptor (beta chain) stems from a study of vaccination effects on CD4 cells after COVID-19 (dated 2022 in TCRdb). Study-level background: Participants received two doses of either the BNT162b2 or the mRNA-1273 mRNA SARS-CoV-2 vaccine. A total of 10 COVID-19 convalescent patients and a handful of SARS-CoV-2-naive healthy vaccine recipients were included in the full study. The Oncomine TCR Beta short-read assay on an Illumina iSeq 100 was used to sequence cultures from other donors in the study. SARS-CoV-2 spike-specific CD4+ TCR repertoires from before and after mRNA vaccination were compared in COVID-19 convalescent patients and in infection-naive vaccine recipients. General conclusions and limits of the study: The study was limited by a small number of convalescent patients, and early post-infection timepoints were lacking. Among healthy vaccine recipients, nearly all vaccine-induced clones were SARS-CoV-2 mono-reactive, and just 1 of 255 was cross-reactive with common cold coronaviruses. Marked clonal contraction was observed in both infection-induced and vaccine-induced clones at late post-vaccination timepoints, consistent with waning T cell responses.

To identify antigen-specific CD4+ T cell clonotypes by their expansion, the ViraFEST assay first stimulated PBMC with viral peptide pools and then applied TCR sequencing. After less than eleven days of culture, CD4+ T cells were isolated with the EasySep CD4+ T cell isolation kit. Healthy vaccine recipients had no prior SARS-CoV-2 infection, confirmed by negative nucleocapsid antibodies before and after vaccination. About 2 million PBMC per well were cultured in IMDM with roughly 5% human AB serum, 8.5 to 10 IU/ml IL-2 and gentamicin, plus 10 ug/ml peptides. Half of the culture medium was replaced with fresh IL-2-containing medium on days 3 and 7. Unless noted otherwise, every peptide stimulation condition was cultured in triplicate wells. PBMC were separated from whole blood using Ficoll-Paque Plus gradient centrifugation and were then either cryopreserved at -140C or used fresh. Overlapping peptide pools spanned the spike proteins of SARS-CoV-2 and the common cold coronaviruses HCoV-NL63, HCoV-OC43 and HCoV-229E. The QIAamp micro DNA kit was used to extract genomic DNA from the cultured CD4+ T cells.

This clone was observed once. Its specific antigen is unknown. No clone much larger than this one lies a single base away; base qualities are absent. The library was produced with the immunoSEQ multiplex PCR assay. TCR beta CDR3 sequencing was performed on DNA from the cultured, isolated CD4+ T cells. In the paper's pipeline: Non-productive TCR sequences were discarded, and reads were trimmed to the CDR3 region, with only CDR3s of 7 or more amino acids retained. The MANAFEST web app was used to identify antigen-specific clonotypes by comparing expansion in peptide wells with expansion in reference cultures. Positive clones required FDR<0.05 expansion versus reference and all other wells, odds ratio above 5, and frequency above 0.1% in two replicate wells. Cross-reactive clonotypes were defined as significantly expanded in SARS-CoV-2 spike wells and in at least one common cold coronavirus spike condition. CDR3 similarity was assessed by Levenshtein distance with the stringdist R package, and unrooted trees were built with ape in R 3.6.1. Held by TCRdb, this immuneACCESS table contains in-frame sequences only and omits some clones. Under half of the omission traces to an unresolved V gene where checked; the cause of the rest is unknown. That table is the source of V, J and clone size, and D and trimming were worked out from the DNA. In this sample the table shows about 68,000 clones, 80% of which occur a single time. The top ten hold less than 15% of the sample.

The source is a human donor who received a COVID-19 vaccine. Sequenced material: CD4+ T cells from PBMCs cultured with SARS-CoV-2 spike peptides, taken before COVID-19 vaccination. Per the publication, the cell subset or site label means: SARS-CoV-2 spike overlapping peptide pool stimulation.

The bases read TGTGCCAGCAGCCGTCAGGACAGGGGGCCCTCAGATACGCAGTATTTT. It translates to CASSRQDRGPSDTQYF. The chain uses TRBV5-6 and TRBJ2-3; the junction holds 11 bases that match TRBD1. Trimming removed 4 bases from V and 4 bases from J; the gene matches leave 8 bases unexplained. The germline V gene encodes CDR1 SGHDT and CDR2 YYEEEE. From the cysteine up to the phenylalanine, the CDR3 has a length of 16 residues. Only CDR3 DNA is held: 48 bases, read in frame from base 1.